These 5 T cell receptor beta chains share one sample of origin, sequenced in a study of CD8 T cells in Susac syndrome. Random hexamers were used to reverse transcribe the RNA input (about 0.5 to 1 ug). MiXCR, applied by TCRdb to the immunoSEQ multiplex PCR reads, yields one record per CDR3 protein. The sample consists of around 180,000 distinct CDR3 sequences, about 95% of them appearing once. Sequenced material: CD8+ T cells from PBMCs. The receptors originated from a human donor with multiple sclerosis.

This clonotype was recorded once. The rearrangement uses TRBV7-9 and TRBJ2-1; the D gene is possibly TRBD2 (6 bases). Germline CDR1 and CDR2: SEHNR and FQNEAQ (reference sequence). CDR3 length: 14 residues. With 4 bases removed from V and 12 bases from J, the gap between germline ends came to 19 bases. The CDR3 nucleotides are TGTGCCAGCAGCTCCGGCGGCGGCCCCGGGGGGCAGTTCTTC. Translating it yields CASSSGGGPGGQFF.

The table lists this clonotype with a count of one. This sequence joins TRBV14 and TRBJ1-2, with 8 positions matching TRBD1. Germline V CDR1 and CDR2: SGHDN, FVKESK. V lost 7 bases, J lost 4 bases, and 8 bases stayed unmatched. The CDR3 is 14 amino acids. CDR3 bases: TGTGCCAGCAAACCACAGGGGGTATCCTATGGCTACACCTTC. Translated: CASKPQGVSYGYTF.

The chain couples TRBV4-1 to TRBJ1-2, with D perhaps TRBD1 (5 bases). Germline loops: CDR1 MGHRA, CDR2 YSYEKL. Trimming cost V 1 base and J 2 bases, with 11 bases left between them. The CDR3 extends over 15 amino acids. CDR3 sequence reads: CASSQGGSHNYGYTF. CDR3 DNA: TGCGCCAGCAGCCAAGGGGGCAGCCACAACTATGGCTACACCTTC.

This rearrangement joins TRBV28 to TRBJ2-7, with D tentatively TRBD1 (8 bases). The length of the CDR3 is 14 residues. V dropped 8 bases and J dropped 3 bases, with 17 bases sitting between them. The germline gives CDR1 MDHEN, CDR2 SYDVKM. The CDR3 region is CASGYTGGDYEQYF. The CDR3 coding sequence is TGTGCCAGCGGTTACACAGGGGGGGACTACGAGCAGTACTTC.

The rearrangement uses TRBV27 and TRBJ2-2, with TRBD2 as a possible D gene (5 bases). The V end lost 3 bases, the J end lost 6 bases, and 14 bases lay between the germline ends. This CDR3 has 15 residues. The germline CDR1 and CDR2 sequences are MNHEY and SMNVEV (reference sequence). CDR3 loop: CASSFSGYIAGELFF. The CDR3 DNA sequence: TGTGCCAGCAGTTTTTCGGGGTATATAGCCGGGGAGCTGTTTTTT.